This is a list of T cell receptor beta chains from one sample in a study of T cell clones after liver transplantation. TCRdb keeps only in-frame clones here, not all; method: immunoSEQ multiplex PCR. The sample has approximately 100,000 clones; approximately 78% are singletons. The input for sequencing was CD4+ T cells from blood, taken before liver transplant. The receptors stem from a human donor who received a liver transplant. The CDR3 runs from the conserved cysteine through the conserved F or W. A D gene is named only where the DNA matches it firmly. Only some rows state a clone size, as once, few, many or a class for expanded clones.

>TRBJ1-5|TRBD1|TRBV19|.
TGTGCCAGTAGTCGGCGGACAGGGAGCAATCAGCCCCAGCATTTT
CASSRRTGSNQPQHF
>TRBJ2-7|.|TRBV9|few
TGTGCCAGCAGCGTAGGGTCGGGCTCCTACGAGCAGTACTTC
CASSVGSGSYEQYF
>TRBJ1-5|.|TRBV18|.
TGTGCCAGCTCACCGCGAAGGGACCAGCCCCAGCATTTT
CASSPRRDQPQHF
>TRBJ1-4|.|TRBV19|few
TGTGCCAGTAGTCCCGTAGGAGGTCCACCTTATAATGAAAAACTGTTTTTT
CASSPVGGPPYNEKLFF
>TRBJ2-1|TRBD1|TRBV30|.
TGTGCCTGGAGTAGGGGGCTCTCCTACAATGAGCAGTTCTTC
CAWSRGLSYNEQFF
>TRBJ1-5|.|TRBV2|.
TGTGCCAGCAGTCGAGAGGGAGGTCAGCCCCAGCATTTT
CASSREGGQPQHF
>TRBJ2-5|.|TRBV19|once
TGTGCCAGTAGTATGCGAGTAGGGAGACTCCAAGAGACCCAGTACTTC
CASSMRVGRLQETQYF
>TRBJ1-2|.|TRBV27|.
TGTGCCAGCAGTTTATTAACGGCAGGCGGGAGCTACACCTTC
CASSLLTAGGSYTF
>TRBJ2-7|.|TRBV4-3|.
TGCGCCAGCAGCCAAGAAGGTCTGGGCCACACCGCCTACGAGCAGTACTTC
CASSQEGLGHTAYEQYF
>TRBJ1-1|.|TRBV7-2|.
TGTGCCAGCAGCTTAGATCTGGGCAGGAACACTGAAGCTTTCTTT
CASSLDLGRNTEAFF
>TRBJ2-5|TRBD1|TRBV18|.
TGTGCCAGCTCACTATCGACAGGGCGCGGGGAGACCCAGTACTTC
CASSLSTGRGETQYF
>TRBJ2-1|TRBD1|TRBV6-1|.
TGTGCCAGCAAGAACTCGGGACAGGGATATGAGCAGTTCTTC
CASKNSGQGYEQFF
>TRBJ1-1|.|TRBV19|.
TGTGCCAGTAGTATAGTTGGGCTCCGGGGGGACACTGAAGCTTTCTTT
CASSIVGLRGDTEAFF
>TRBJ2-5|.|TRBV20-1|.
TGCAGTGCCCCGTTAGAGACCCAGTACTTC
CSAPLETQYF
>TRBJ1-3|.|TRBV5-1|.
TGCGCCAGCAGCAGTATACAGGGTGGCTCTGGAAACACCATATATTTT
CASSSIQGGSGNTIYF
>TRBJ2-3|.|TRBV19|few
TGTGCCAGTAGTATTTGGAGGGGAACGCAGTATTTT
CASSIWRGTQYF
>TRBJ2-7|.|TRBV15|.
TGTGCCACAGAGGGGCGAGGGGGGGACGGCTCCTACGAGCAGTACTTC
CATEGRGGDGSYEQYF
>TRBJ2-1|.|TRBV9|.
TGTGCCAGCAGCGTACGACTTGACAATGAGCAGTTCTTC
CASSVRLDNEQFF
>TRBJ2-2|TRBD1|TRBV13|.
TGTGCCAGCAGCTCTACAGGGGACGCCGGGGAGCTGTTTTTT
CASSSTGDAGELFF
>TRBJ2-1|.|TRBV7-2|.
TGTGCCAGCAGCCGACAGGCCGGTCGCGATGAGCAGTTCTTC
CASSRQAGRDEQFF
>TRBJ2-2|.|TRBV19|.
TGTGCCAGTAGTAAAAGTGGCAGGAACACCGGGGAGCTGTTTTTT
CASSKSGRNTGELFF
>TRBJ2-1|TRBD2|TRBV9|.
TGTGCCAGCAGCGTAGATTTGCTAGCGGGAGGAGGTGAGCAGTTCTTC
CASSVDLLAGGGEQFF
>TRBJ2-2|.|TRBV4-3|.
TGCGCCAGCAGCGCAAGGGGTAGGGGGGCCGGGGAGCTGTTTTTT
CASSARGRGAGELFF
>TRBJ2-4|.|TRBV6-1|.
TGTGCCAGCAAAGGGACCCACATTCAGTACTTC
CASKGTHIQYF
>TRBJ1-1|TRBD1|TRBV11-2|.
TGTGCCAGCAGCCCTCCGGACAGGGGAGCTTTCTTT
CASSPPDRGAFF
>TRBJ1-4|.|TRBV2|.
TGTGCCAGCAGAACTACAGCTTCGGAAAAACTGTTTTTT
CASRTTASEKLFF